The clone carrying this T cell receptor (beta chain) has more than one count but fewer than ten. TCRdb passed the 5' RACE reads through MiXCR, listing each CDR3 protein once. The sample lists a few hundred thousand distinct CDR3 sequences, around 24% occurring once. This record belongs to a study of T-cell memory formation after mild COVID-19. Study summary: TCR clustering was largely donor specific.

The CDR3 is made up of 16 amino acids. Germline-derived CDR1 and CDR2 are SGHRS and YFSETQ. Trimming cost V 0 bases and J 4 bases, with 15 bases left between them. Sequencing was performed on PBMCs or a T cell subset sorted from them (not recorded which). This TCR was sampled from an adult woman who had mild COVID-19 (a few samples of this study predate the infection). Cell type and time point are not known. The V and J genes are TRBV5-1 and TRBJ2-3, with D possibly TRBD1 on 5 matching bases. This chain's CDR3 is CASSLGAGYGADTQYF. The CDR3 DNA is TGCGCCAGCAGCTTGGGGGCAGGGTACGGTGCAGATACGCAGTATTTT.